This T cell receptor (beta chain) was retrieved from a study of T cells in Graves' hyperthyroidism and ophthalmopathy. It was RNA transcripts that yielded the amplified TCR beta CDR3 regions. Carried out on the TCR CDR3, a first-round RT-PCR used the HTBI primer set. Each CDR3 protein is one row after TCRdb ran MiXCR on the multiplex PCR reads. This table has hundreds of thousands of distinct CDR3 sequences, around 15% appearing once. This CDR3 is 14 amino acids long. V lost 2 bases and J lost 0, with 7 bases in between. Germline CDR1 MNHEY, CDR2 SVGAGI. Recently diagnosed hyperthyroidism of less than 2 months' duration affected patients aged 18 to 65. Isolation of PBMCs was performed on 10 ml fresh peripheral blood. This clonotype was seen more than once but under ten times.

Input material: blood. The rearrangement uses TRBV6-5 and TRBJ1-2; D gene uncertain. The clonotype originates from a woman between 18 and 29 years old with Graves' hyperthyroidism. CDR3 region: CASSYGPANYGYTF. In DNA, the CDR3 is TGTGCCAGCAGTTACGGACCGGCTAACTATGGCTACACCTTC.